One sample yielded the 9 T cell receptor beta chains listed below, sequenced in a study of identifying expanded T cells in peripheral blood. Clones were sequenced by immunoSEQ multiplex PCR, and TCRdb holds only the in-frame ones, with some missing. Seen here are approximately 100,000 clones, around 88% observed once, and the top ten hold 16%. The sequencing sample was made of blood. The receptors were sampled from a person aged 18 to 75 in good health.

This clone was observed a handful of times. The chain recombines TRBV5-6 with TRBJ1-1; D possibly corresponds to TRBD1 (6 bases). The CDR3 extends over 13 amino acids. Per the germline V gene, CDR1 is SGHDT and CDR2 is YYEEEE. Trimming removed 4 bases at V and 8 bases at J, with 15 bases between. The CDR3 here is CASSLGQRLEAFF. The CDR3, as DNA: TGTGCCAGCAGCCTTGGACAGCGCCTGGAAGCTTTCTTT. Variable domain in full (rest from reference TRBV5-6 and TRBJ1-1): DAGVTQSPTHLIKTRGQQVTLRCSPKSGHDTVSWYQQALGQGPQFIFQYYEEEERQRGNFPDRFSGHQFPNYSSELNVNALLLGDSALYLCASSLGQRLEAFFGQGTRLTVV.

CDR3 protein: CASSLQGSYTEAFF. The CDR3 nucleotides are TGCGCCAGCAGCTTACAGGGGAGTTATACTGAAGCTTTCTTT. V gene TRBV5-1 combines with J gene TRBJ1-1, with TRBD1 identical over 7 bases. V lost 2 bases and J lost 5; bases outside the gene matches: 6. The germline V gene has CDR1 SGHRS and CDR2 YFSETQ. The CDR3 is made up of 14 amino acids.

The chain has TRBV6-5 and TRBJ1-2; D remains ambiguous. Per germline, CDR1 MNHEY and CDR2 SVGAGI. This CDR3 spans 11 amino acids. V gave up 2 bases and J gave up 2 bases, with 0 bases separating them. The CDR3 here is CASSYNYGYTF. CDR3 DNA sequence: TGTGCCAGCAGTTACAACTATGGCTACACCTTC.

This sequence joins TRBV5-1 and TRBJ2-7; D not resolved. The CDR3 is 12 amino acids. Germline values: CDR1 SGHRS, CDR2 YFSETQ. V shed 5 bases and J shed 1 base, with 7 bases lying between them. CDR3 in amino acids: CASSGDSYEQYF. The CDR3 region has the DNA TGCGCCAGCAGTGGAGATTCCTACGAGCAGTACTTC.

The chain employs TRBV7-8 and TRBJ1-2; D unclear. Per germline, CDR1 SGHVS and CDR2 FQNEAQ. This CDR3 is built from 13 residues. V was clipped by 2 bases and J by 6 bases, with 10 bases between them. CDR3 protein: CASSLSRVDGYTF. The DNA of the CDR3 is TGTGCCAGCAGCTTATCCCGTGTGGATGGCTACACCTTC.

The chain is built from TRBV10-3 and TRBJ1-2, with 10 bases fitting TRBD1. J was trimmed by 8 bases and V by 3 bases; bases with no gene match: 9. Germline CDR1 and CDR2: ENHRY and SYGVKD. The CDR3 length is 15 residues. CDR3 region: CAISETRDRGSGYTF. The CDR3 DNA sequence: TGTGCCATCAGTGAAACCCGGGACAGGGGCTCGGGCTACACCTTC.

The chain carries TRBV2 and TRBJ1-1; unclear D gene. The CDR3 has 13 amino acids. In germline, CDR1 is SNHLY, CDR2 FYNNEI. V dropped 7 bases and J dropped 3 bases, with 12 bases sitting between them. This CDR3 is CASIIIIDTEAFF. The CDR3 DNA is TGTGCCAGCATTATTATAATTGACACTGAAGCTTTCTTT.

The V gene is TRBV19, the J gene TRBJ2-3; D is ambiguous. CDR1 and CDR2 from the germline V gene are LNHDA and SQIVND (reference sequence). Trimming pared 6 bases from V and 4 bases from J, leaving 8 bases between. The CDR3 spans 12 residues. Here the CDR3 reads CASSNSPDTQYF. The DNA for the CDR3 is TGTGCCAGTAGCAATTCCCCAGATACGCAGTATTTT.

The J gene is TRBJ1-2, the V gene TRBV5-1; no clear D. Trimming left V 0 bases short and J 2 bases short, with 8 bases between. There are 14 residues in the CDR3. Germline-derived CDR1 and CDR2 are SGHRS and YFSETQ. CDR3 in DNA: TGCGCCAGCAGCTTGGGTCCGCGAAACTATGGCTACACCTTC. Amino acids: CASSLGPRNYGYTF.